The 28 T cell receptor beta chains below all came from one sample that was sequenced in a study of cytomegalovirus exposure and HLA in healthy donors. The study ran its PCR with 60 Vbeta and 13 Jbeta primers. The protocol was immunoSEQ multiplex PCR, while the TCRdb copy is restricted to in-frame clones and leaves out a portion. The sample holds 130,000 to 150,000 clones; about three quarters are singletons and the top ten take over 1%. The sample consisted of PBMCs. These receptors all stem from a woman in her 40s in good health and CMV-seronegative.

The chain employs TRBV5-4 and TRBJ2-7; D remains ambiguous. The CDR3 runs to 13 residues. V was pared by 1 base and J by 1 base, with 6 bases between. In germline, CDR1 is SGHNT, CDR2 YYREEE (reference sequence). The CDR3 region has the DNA TGTGCCAGCAGCTTGTCCGTATCCTACGAGCAGTACTTC. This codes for CASSLSVSYEQYF.

The CDR3 loop reads CATSSRGQGVTSYNEQFF. The CDR3 region has the DNA TGTGCCACCAGCAGTAGGGGACAGGGGGTGACCTCCTACAATGAGCAGTTCTTC. The V and J genes are TRBV15 and TRBJ2-1, with TRBD1 matching over 11 bases. Looked up from germline, CDR1 is LNHNV and CDR2 is YYDKDF (reference sequence). V lost 3 bases and J lost 0; bases outside the gene matches: 7. The CDR3 sequence is 18 residues long.

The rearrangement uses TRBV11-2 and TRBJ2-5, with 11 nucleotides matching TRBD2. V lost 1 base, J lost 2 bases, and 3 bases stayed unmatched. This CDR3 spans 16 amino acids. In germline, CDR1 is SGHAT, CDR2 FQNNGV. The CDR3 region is CASSLALAGGQETQYF. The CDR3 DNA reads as TGTGCCAGCAGCTTAGCGCTAGCGGGGGGACAAGAGACCCAGTACTTC. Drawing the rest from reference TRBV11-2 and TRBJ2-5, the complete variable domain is EAGVAQSPRYKIIEKRQSVAFWCNPISGHATLYWYQQILGQGPKLLIQFQNNGVVDDSQLPKDRFSAERLKGVDSTLKIQPAKLEDSAVYLCASSLALAGGQETQYFGPGTRLLVL.

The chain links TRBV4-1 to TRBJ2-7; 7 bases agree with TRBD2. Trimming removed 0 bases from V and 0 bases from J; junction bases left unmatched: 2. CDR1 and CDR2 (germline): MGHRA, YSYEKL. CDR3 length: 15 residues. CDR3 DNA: TGCGCCAGCAGCCAAGATACGGGGGGCTCCTACGAGCAGTACGTC. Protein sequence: CASSQDTGGSYEQYV.

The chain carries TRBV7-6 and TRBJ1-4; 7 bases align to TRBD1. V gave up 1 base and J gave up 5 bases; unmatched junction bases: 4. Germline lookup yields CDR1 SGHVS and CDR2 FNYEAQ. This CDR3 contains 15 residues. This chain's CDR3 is CASSLGRQGNEKLFF. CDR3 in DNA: TGTGCCAGCAGCTTAGGTAGACAGGGAAATGAAAAACTGTTTTTT. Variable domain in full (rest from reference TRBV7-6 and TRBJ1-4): GAGVSQSPRYKVTKRGQDVALRCDPISGHVSLYWYRQALGQGPEFLTYFNYEAQQDKSGLPNDRFSAERPEGSISTLTIQRTEQRDSAMYRCASSLGRQGNEKLFFGSGTQLSVL.

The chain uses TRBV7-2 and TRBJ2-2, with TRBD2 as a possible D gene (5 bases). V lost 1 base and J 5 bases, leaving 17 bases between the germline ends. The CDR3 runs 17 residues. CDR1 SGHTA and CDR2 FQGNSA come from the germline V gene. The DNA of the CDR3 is TGTGCCAGCAGCTTAGTAATCCTCGGGGAGAGTACCGGGGAGCTGTTTTTT. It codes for CASSLVILGESTGELFF.

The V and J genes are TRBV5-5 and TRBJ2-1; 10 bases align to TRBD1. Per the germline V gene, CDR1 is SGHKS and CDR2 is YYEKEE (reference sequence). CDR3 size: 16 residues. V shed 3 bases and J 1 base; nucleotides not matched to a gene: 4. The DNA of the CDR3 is TGTGCCAGCAGCTGGGGACAGGGGATTTCCTACAATGAGCAGTTCTTC. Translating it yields CASSWGQGISYNEQFF.

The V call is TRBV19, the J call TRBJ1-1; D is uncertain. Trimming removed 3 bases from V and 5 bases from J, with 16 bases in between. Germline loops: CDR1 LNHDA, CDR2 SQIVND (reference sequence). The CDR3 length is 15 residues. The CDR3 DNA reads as TGTGCCAGTAGTATTATGATGGTACGGGATACTGAAGCTTTCTTT. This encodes CASSIMMVRDTEAFF.

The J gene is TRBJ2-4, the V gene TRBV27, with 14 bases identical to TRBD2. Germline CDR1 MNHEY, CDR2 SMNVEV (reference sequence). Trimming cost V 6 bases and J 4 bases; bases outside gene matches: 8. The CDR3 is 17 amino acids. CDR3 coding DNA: TGTGCCAGCAGCCCACTGGGACTAGCGGGGGTAAAAAACATTCAGTACTTC. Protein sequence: CASSPLGLAGVKNIQYF.

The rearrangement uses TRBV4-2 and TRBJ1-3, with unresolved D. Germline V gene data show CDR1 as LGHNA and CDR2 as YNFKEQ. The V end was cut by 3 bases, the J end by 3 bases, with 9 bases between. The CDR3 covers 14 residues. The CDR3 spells CASSQTSSGNTIYF. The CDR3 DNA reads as TGTGCCAGCAGCCAGACTAGTAGTGGAAACACCATATATTTT.

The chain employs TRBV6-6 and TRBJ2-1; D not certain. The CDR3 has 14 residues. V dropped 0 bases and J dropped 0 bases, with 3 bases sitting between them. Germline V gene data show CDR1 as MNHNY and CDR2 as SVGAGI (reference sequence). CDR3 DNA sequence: TGTGCCAGCAGTTACTCGCGCTCCTACAATGAGCAGTTCTTC. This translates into CASSYSRSYNEQFF.

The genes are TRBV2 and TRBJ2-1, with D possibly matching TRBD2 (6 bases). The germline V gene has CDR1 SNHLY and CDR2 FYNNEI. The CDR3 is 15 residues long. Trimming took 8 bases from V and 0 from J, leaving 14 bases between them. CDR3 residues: CASGEGTFSYNEQFF. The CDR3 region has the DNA TGTGCCAGCGGGGAAGGGACTTTCTCCTACAATGAGCAGTTCTTC.

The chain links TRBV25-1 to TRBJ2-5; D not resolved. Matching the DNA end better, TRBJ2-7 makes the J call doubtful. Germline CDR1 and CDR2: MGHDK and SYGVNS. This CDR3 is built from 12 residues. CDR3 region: CASSEELDEQYF. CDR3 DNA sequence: TGTGCCAGCAGTGAGGAGCTTGACGAGCAGTACTTC.

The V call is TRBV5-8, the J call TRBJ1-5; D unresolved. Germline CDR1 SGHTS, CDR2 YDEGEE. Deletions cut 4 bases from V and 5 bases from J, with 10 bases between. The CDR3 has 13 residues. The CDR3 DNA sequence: TGTGCCAGCAGCCCAGATTCTGATCAGCCCCAGCATTTT. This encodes CASSPDSDQPQHF.

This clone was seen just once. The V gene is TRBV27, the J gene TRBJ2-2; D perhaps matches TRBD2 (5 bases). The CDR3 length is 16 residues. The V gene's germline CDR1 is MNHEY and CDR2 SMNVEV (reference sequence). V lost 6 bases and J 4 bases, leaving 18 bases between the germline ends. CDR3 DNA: TGTGCCAGCAGCGGGCTGGGAGCCCCGCTCACCGGGGAGCTGTTTTTT. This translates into CASSGLGAPLTGELFF.

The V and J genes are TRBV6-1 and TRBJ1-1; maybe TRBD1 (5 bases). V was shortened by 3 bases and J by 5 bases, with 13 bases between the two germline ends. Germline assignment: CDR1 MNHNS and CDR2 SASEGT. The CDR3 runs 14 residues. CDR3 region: CASSDQGGVTEAFF. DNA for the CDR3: TGTGCCAGCAGTGACCAGGGAGGAGTGACTGAAGCTTTCTTT.

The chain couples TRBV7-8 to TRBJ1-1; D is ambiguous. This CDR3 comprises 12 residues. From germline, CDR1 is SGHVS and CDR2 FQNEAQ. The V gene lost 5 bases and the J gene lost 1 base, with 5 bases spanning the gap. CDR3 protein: CASSPQNTEAFF. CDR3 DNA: TGTGCCAGCAGCCCCCAGAACACTGAAGCTTTCTTT.

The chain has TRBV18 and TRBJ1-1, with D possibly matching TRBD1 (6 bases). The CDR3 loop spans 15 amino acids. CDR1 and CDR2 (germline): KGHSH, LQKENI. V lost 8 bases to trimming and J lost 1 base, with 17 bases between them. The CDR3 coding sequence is TGTGCCAGCCCTCCCACAGGGATGGCGAACACTGAAGCTTTCTTT. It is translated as CASPPTGMANTEAFF.

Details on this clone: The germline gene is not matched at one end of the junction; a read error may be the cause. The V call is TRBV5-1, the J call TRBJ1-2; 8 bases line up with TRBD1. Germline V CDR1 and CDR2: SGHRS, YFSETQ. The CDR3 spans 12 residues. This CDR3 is CASSRDRTGYTF. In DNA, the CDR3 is TGTGCCAGCAGCCGGGACAGGACGGGCTACACCTTC.

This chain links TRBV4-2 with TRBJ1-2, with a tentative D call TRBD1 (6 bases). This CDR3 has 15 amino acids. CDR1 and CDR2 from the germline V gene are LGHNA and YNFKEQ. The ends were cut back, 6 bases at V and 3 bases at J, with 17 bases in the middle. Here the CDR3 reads CASRPTDSADYGYTF. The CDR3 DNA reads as TGTGCCAGCAGACCTACGGACAGCGCGGACTATGGCTACACCTTC.

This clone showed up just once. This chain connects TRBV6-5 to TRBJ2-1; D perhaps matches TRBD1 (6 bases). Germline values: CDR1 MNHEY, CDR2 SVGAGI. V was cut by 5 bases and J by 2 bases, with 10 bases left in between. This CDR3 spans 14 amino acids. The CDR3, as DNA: TGTGCCAGCAGTGCAACAGGGACCTACAATGAGCAGTTCTTC. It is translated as CASSATGTYNEQFF.

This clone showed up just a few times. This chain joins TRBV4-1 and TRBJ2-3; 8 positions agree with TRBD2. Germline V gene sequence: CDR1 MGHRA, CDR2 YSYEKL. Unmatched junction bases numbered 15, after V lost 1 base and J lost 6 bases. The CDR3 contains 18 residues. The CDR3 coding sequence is TGCGCCAGCAGCCAAGGGGTGCAGCGGGGGCGTGGGAAGGATACGCAGTATTTT. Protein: CASSQGVQRGRGKDTQYF.

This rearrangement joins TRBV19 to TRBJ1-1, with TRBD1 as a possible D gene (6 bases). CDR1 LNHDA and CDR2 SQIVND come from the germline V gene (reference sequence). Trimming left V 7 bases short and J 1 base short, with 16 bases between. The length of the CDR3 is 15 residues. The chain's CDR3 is CASTRSGGGNTEAFF. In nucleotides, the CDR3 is TGTGCCAGTACCCGGAGTGGGGGCGGGAACACTGAAGCTTTCTTT.

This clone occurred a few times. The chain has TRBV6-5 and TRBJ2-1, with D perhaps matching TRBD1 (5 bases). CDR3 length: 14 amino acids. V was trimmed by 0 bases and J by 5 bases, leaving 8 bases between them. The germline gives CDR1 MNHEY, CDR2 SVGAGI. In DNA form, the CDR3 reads TGTGCCAGCAGTTACTCATCAGGGAACAATGAGCAGTTCTTC. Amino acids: CASSYSSGNNEQFF.

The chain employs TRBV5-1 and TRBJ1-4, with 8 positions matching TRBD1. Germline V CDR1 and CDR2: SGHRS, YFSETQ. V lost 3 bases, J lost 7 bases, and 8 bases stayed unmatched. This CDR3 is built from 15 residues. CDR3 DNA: TGCGCCAGCAGCTCGGCGGGACAGGATACTGAAAAACTGTTTTTT. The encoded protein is CASSSAGQDTEKLFF.

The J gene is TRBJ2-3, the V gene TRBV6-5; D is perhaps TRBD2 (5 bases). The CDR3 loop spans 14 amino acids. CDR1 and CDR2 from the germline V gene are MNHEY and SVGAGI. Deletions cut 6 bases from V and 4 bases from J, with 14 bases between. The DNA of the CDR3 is TGTGCCAGCAGGCGGACTTTTTCTGCAGATACGCAGTATTTT. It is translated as CASRRTFSADTQYF.

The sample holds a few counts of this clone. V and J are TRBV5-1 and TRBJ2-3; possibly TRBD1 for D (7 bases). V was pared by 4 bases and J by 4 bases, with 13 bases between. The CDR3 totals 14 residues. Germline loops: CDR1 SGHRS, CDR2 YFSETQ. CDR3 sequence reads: CASSTGGQSDTQYF. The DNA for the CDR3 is TGCGCCAGCAGCACCGGGGGACAGTCAGATACGCAGTATTTT.

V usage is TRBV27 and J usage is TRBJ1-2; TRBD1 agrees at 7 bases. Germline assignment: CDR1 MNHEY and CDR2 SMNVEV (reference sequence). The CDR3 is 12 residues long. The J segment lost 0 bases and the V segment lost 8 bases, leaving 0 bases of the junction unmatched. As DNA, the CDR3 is TGTGCCAGCGGACAGGCTAACTATGGCTACACCTTC. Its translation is CASGQANYGYTF.